The 28 T cell receptor beta chains listed next were all sequenced from one sample in a study of T cell repertoires in cytomegalovirus infection. Their antigens remain unidentified. TCRdb ran MiXCR on the reads and lists one entry per CDR3 protein. Among approximately 910,000 distinct CDR3 sequences listed, around a third were seen once. The material sequenced was cultured CD8+ T cells from PBMCs, taken from culture after CMV antigen stimulation. Every receptor here comes from a human donor in good health (CMV status not recorded). Some clones in this sample may be carry-over from other donors' samples.

The V call is TRBV6-6, the J call TRBJ2-7; D might be TRBD1 or TRBD2, each matching 6 bases. V gave up 2 bases and J gave up 0 bases, with 26 bases separating them. The CDR3 loop spans 20 amino acids. From germline, CDR1 is MNHNY and CDR2 SVGAGI (reference sequence). The CDR3 region is CASSYDYTWARGTYSYEQYV. As DNA, the CDR3 is TGTGCCAGCAGTTACGACTATACCTGGGCGAGGGGGACTTACTCCTACGAGCAGTACGTC.

The genes are TRBV20-1 and TRBJ2-1; D might be TRBD1 (5 bases). Deletions cut 5 bases from V and 5 bases from J, with 10 bases between. The CDR3 is 12 amino acids. Germline V gives CDR1 DFQATT, CDR2 SNEGSKA (reference sequence). CDR3 region: CSAFRQNNEQFF. For the CDR3, the DNA is TGCAGTGCTTTTAGACAGAACAATGAGCAGTTCTTC.

This clonotype turned up a few times. This rearrangement joins TRBV27 to TRBJ2-2, with D perhaps TRBD1 (6 bases). Per germline, CDR1 MNHEY and CDR2 SMNVEV (reference sequence). The CDR3 contains 16 residues. The V and J ends lost 8 bases and 1 base respectively, with 17 bases between them. The CDR3 DNA reads TGTGCCAGCGGTAATGAGGAACAGGGGAACACCGGGGAGCTGTTTTTT. It encodes CASGNEEQGNTGELFF.

This clonotype was seen only a few times. J is TRBJ2-1 and V is TRBV5-5; no firm D call. CDR1 and CDR2 (germline): SGHKS, YYEKEE (reference sequence). This CDR3 spans 13 amino acids. The V gene lost 0 bases and the J gene lost 7 bases, with 8 bases spanning the gap. This chain's CDR3 is CASSLAGVNEQFF. CDR3 bases: TGTGCCAGCAGCTTGGCGGGTGTGAATGAGCAGTTCTTC. Combining the CDR3 with reference TRBV5-5 and TRBJ2-1 gives the whole variable domain DAGVTQSPTHLIKTRGQQVTLRCSPISGHKSVSWYQQVLGQGPQFIFQYYEKEERGRGNFPDRFSARQFPNYSSELNVNALLLGDSALYLCASSLAGVNEQFFGPGTRLTVL.

This clonotype appeared once. This chain joins TRBV15 and TRBJ1-3; D is ambiguous. The CDR3 consists of 15 residues. Germline V CDR1 and CDR2: LNHNV, YYDKDF (reference sequence). The V end was cut by 0 bases, the J end by 0 bases, with 6 bases between. The chain's CDR3 is CATSRDLSSGNTIYF. The CDR3 DNA reads TGTGCCACCAGCAGAGACCTCTCCTCTGGAAACACCATATATTTT.

This clonotype was observed once. The rearrangement uses TRBV7-6 and TRBJ1-5; the D gene is possibly TRBD1 (5 bases). Trimming removed 0 bases at V and 11 bases at J, with 29 bases between. The CDR3 sequence is 19 residues long. Germline-derived CDR1 and CDR2 are SGHVS and FNYEAQ. CDR3 sequence: CASSLAGRAWEGINAAQHF. The CDR3 DNA reads as TGTGCCAGCAGCTTAGCGGGGAGAGCCTGGGAGGGGATCAATGCAGCCCAGCATTTT.

This chain links TRBV18 with TRBJ2-1, with unresolved D. Trimming left V 1 base short and J 4 bases short, with 8 bases between. The CDR3 runs 14 residues. Germline loops: CDR1 KGHSH, CDR2 LQKENI. CDR3 protein: CASSPLKQYNEQFF. CDR3 coding DNA: TGTGCCAGCTCACCACTCAAACAGTACAATGAGCAGTTCTTC.

CDR3 nucleotide sequence: TGTGCCAGTACCAACATGGTGGGATATCATACTGAAGCTTTCTTT. Translation gives CASTNMVGYHTEAFF. V is TRBV19 and J is TRBJ1-1; D remains unclear. Germline CDR1 and CDR2: LNHDA and SQIVND (reference sequence). The CDR3 loop spans 15 amino acids. V shed 7 bases and J shed 5 bases, with 20 bases lying between them.

As DNA, the CDR3 is TGCAGTGCAAGCCTGGGACTAGCGGGGGGGAACACCGGGGAGCTGTTTTTT. Residues: CSASLGLAGGNTGELFF. The rearrangement uses TRBV20-1 and TRBJ2-2, with 15 bases that match TRBD2. CDR1 DFQATT and CDR2 SNEGSKA come from the germline V gene (reference sequence). Trimming cost V 6 bases and J 1 base; bases outside gene matches: 6. The CDR3 consists of 17 residues.

The chain couples TRBV6-6 to TRBJ1-4; 7 bases align to TRBD1. Germline CDR1 MNHNY, CDR2 SVGAGI (reference sequence). This CDR3 contains 14 residues. V was clipped by 6 bases and J by 7 bases; unmatched bases: 8. In DNA, the CDR3 is TGTGCCAGCAGATTTATACAGGGGCCTGAAAAACTGTTTTTT. Translating gives CASRFIQGPEKLFF.

Many counts were recorded for this clonotype. V is TRBV7-2 and J is TRBJ2-7, with 8 bases that match TRBD2. Trimming took 1 base from V and 5 from J; bases not matched to a gene: 4. The CDR3 covers 14 residues. Germline CDR1 SGHTA, CDR2 FQGNSA. For the CDR3, the DNA is TGTGCCAGCAGCTTAGGGGGACTAGGCCACGAGCAGTACTTC. This encodes CASSLGGLGHEQYF.

This clonotype occurred a few times. The chain uses TRBV6-1 and TRBJ1-5, with unresolved D. V gave up 5 bases and J gave up 0 bases, with 11 bases separating them. CDR3 size: 15 residues. Germline V CDR1 and CDR2: MNHNS, SASEGT. The CDR3 sequence: CASSSDGISNQPQHF. CDR3 nucleotide sequence: TGTGCCAGCAGTTCCGACGGGATTAGCAATCAGCCCCAGCATTTT.

The table lists this clonotype with a few counts. The V call is TRBV6-2 or TRBV6-3, the J call TRBJ2-7; possible D gene TRBD2, 5 bases. The V gene's germline CDR1 is MNHEY and CDR2 SVGEGT. V was pared by 6 bases and J by 2 bases, with 14 bases between. The CDR3 extends over 14 amino acids. The CDR3 coding sequence is TGTGCCAGCAGCCCTGGACGGGAAACCTACGAGCAGTACGTC. Encoded protein: CASSPGRETYEQYV.

The rearrangement uses TRBV10-3 and TRBJ2-7; 7 bases are shared with TRBD1. Trimming cost V 5 bases and J 0 bases; bases outside gene matches: 10. In germline, CDR1 is ENHRY, CDR2 SYGVKD. The CDR3 has 16 amino acids. CDR3 protein: CAISSPGTEHSYEQYF. Here the CDR3 DNA reads TGTGCCATCAGTTCGCCCGGGACAGAACACTCCTACGAGCAGTACTTC.

The count of this clonotype is one. This sequence joins TRBV6-6 and TRBJ1-1, with D possibly being TRBD1 (6 bases). Trimming cost V 0 bases and J 3 bases, with 14 bases left between them. The CDR3 is made up of 16 amino acids. Germline lookup yields CDR1 MNHNY and CDR2 SVGAGI (reference sequence). DNA for the CDR3: TGTGCCAGCAGTTACTCCATATCCACAGGGTACACTGAAGCTTTCTTT. It codes for CASSYSISTGYTEAFF.

V usage is TRBV7-9 and J usage is TRBJ2-5; D may correspond to TRBD1 or TRBD2 (5 bases each). The CDR3 has 12 residues. Germline loops: CDR1 SEHNR, CDR2 FQNEAQ (reference sequence). V was pared by 7 bases and J by 2 bases, with 8 bases between. The CDR3 spells CASTGPQETQYF. The CDR3 DNA sequence: TGTGCCAGCACGGGGCCGCAAGAGACCCAGTACTTC.

The chain links TRBV27 to TRBJ2-5, with 8 bases lining up with TRBD2. CDR1 and CDR2 from the germline V gene are MNHEY and SMNVEV (reference sequence). Trimming removed 4 bases from V and 0 bases from J; junction bases left unmatched: 10. The CDR3 extends over 17 amino acids. Here the CDR3 DNA reads TGTGCCAGCAGTTGGAGGCGGAGCGGGGGAAACCAAGAGACCCAGTACTTC. As protein: CASSWRRSGGNQETQYF.

This clonotype appeared a few times. The rearrangement joins TRBV6-1 to TRBJ1-1; the D gene is possibly TRBD1 (6 bases). Germline CDR1 MNHNS, CDR2 SASEGT. Trimming left V 0 bases short and J 0 bases short, with 11 bases between. The length of the CDR3 is 16 residues. The CDR3 DNA follows: TGTGCCAGCAGTGAAGCGCCGGGGGCCATGAACACTGAAGCTTTCTTT. Translation gives CASSEAPGAMNTEAFF.

This CDR3 reads CASPPGNSPLHF. For the CDR3, the DNA is TGTGCCAGCCCACCGGGGAATTCACCCCTCCACTTT. The chain recombines TRBV27 with TRBJ1-6, with D unclear. The CDR3 covers 12 residues. The germline V gene has CDR1 MNHEY and CDR2 SMNVEV (reference sequence). Trimming removed 8 bases at V and 7 bases at J, with 9 bases between.

A note on this clonotype: A much bigger clone sits one base away, suggesting this may be a read error. In nucleotides, the CDR3 is TGTGCCGGCAGCCTCAGGGGGGGTAACAATGAGCAGTTCTTC. It codes for CAGSLRGGNNEQFF. The V and J genes are TRBV7-2 and TRBJ2-1; either TRBD1 or TRBD2 may fit D (7 bases each). Germline CDR1 reads SGHTA; CDR2 reads FQGNSA. The CDR3 spans 14 residues.

This clonotype was seen more than once but under ten times. The chain combines TRBV6-2 or TRBV6-3 with TRBJ1-1; D is perhaps TRBD1 (6 bases). Germline assignment: CDR1 MNHEY and CDR2 SVGEGT. This CDR3 has 14 amino acids. V was trimmed by 7 bases and J by 0 bases, leaving 12 bases between them. The CDR3 protein is CASIGTNMNTEAFF. The CDR3 DNA reads TGTGCCAGCATCGGGACAAACATGAACACTGAAGCTTTCTTT.

The chain recombines TRBV4-1 with TRBJ2-5; D gene ambiguous. The CDR3 totals 15 residues. The V and J ends lost 1 base and 0 bases respectively, with 9 bases between them. The germline CDR1 and CDR2 sequences are MGHRA and YSYEKL. For the CDR3, the DNA is TGCGCCAGCAGCCAAGTCGCAGGTTACCAAGAGACCCAGTACTTC. Protein product: CASSQVAGYQETQYF.

A note on this clonotype: This may be a read error, as it is one base from a much larger clone. This chain uses TRBV6-1 with TRBJ2-5; D might be TRBD1 (6 bases). This CDR3 is built from 13 residues. Germline loops: CDR1 MNHNS, CDR2 SASEGT. The V end lost 8 bases, the J end lost 5 bases, and 15 bases lay between the germline ends. The CDR3 DNA is TGTGCCAGCGGGACATGGGGTATGGAGACCCAGTACTTC. This sequence encodes CASGTWGMETQYF.

This clonotype came up many times. The chain couples TRBV7-2 to TRBJ1-2; tentative D call: TRBD1 (5 bases). The V gene's germline CDR1 is SGHTA and CDR2 FQGNSA. The V end was cut by 7 bases, the J end by 4 bases, with 19 bases between. This CDR3 has 15 residues. Here the CDR3 reads CASTGGKQNSYGYTF. The CDR3 DNA follows: TGTGCCAGCACGGGGGGGAAACAGAACTCCTATGGCTACACCTTC. The entire variable domain, with the rest obtained from reference TRBV7-2 and TRBJ1-2, is as follows: GAGVSQSPSNKVTEKGKDVELRCDPISGHTALYWYRQSLGQGLEFLIYFQGNSAPDKSGLPSDRFSAERTGGSVSTLTIQRTQQEDSAVYLCASTGGKQNSYGYTFGSGTRLTVV.

This clonotype was recorded many times. The V and J genes are TRBV7-6 and TRBJ2-1, with D possibly being TRBD1 or TRBD2 (5 bases each). CDR1 and CDR2 (germline): SGHVS, FNYEAQ. V shed 5 bases and J shed 9 bases, with 17 bases lying between them. This CDR3 region has 14 residues. The CDR3 region is CASSPRGGYGEQFF. CDR3 in DNA: TGTGCCAGCAGCCCGAGGGGTGGCTATGGTGAGCAGTTCTTC.

The V and J genes are TRBV7-8 and TRBJ2-2; possible D gene TRBD2, 5 bases. The CDR3 length is 16 residues. Trimming stripped 7 bases from V and 0 bases from J, with 15 bases between. CDR1 is SGHVS, CDR2 FQNEAQ, per germline. CDR3 coding DNA: TGTGCCAGCACACAACGGGGAACAGCGAACACCGGGGAGCTGTTTTTT. Encoded protein: CASTQRGTANTGELFF.

This clonotype was counted many times. DNA for the CDR3: TGTGCCAGCAGTTATGTAGCGGGGTTCACAGATACGCAGTATTTT. Its protein product is CASSYVAGFTDTQYF. The chain has TRBV6-6 and TRBJ2-3; TRBD2 matches 8 bases. This CDR3 spans 15 amino acids. Germline trimming cut 3 bases from V and 2 bases from J; bases unmatched to any gene: 4. From germline, CDR1 is MNHNY and CDR2 SVGAGI (reference sequence).

The chain carries TRBV4-1 and TRBJ1-1; D is possibly TRBD1 (6 bases). CDR3 length: 15 amino acids. CDR1 and CDR2 from the germline V gene are MGHRA and YSYEKL. Trimming removed 5 bases at V and 5 bases at J, with 18 bases between. CDR3 nucleotides: TGCGCCAGCAGCTCGTCTGGGGGGCAGTCGACTGAAGCTTTCTTT. Amino acid sequence: CASSSSGGQSTEAFF.